This is a list of T cell receptor beta chains from one sample in a study of long-term antiretroviral therapy in people with HIV. TCRdb's copy holds only in-frame clones and misses some; the assay was immunoSEQ multiplex PCR. This table has around 29,000 clones, roughly 85% appearing once. The sample was unsorted PBMCs, taken 1.1 years after starting antiretroviral therapy. The source of these receptors is a man aged 18 to 29 with HIV. The CDR3 runs from the conserved cysteine through the conserved F or W. The D gene is left open where the match is weak. The size field is filled for only some rows; it gives once, few, many or a size class.

.	TRBV7-9	TRBJ1-1	.	TGTGCCAGCAGCTTGGGCGGGACCTCGAACACTGAAGCTTTCTTT	CASSLGGTSNTEAFF
TRBD1	TRBV5-8	TRBJ2-4	.	TGTGCCAGCAGCAGGGGACAGGGGTTTGGGGCCAAAAACATTCAGTACTTC	CASSRGQGFGAKNIQYF
.	TRBV27	TRBJ2-7	.	TGTGCCAGCAGTCCGGGACACTCCTACGAGCAGTACTTC	CASSPGHSYEQYF
TRBD1	TRBV28	TRBJ1-4	.	TGTGCCATAACGTTGGGACAGGGAAGGATCGGGTCGGAAAAACTGTTTTTT	CAITLGQGRIGSEKLFF
.	TRBV19	TRBJ1-5	.	TGTGCCAGTAGTACAGTTGGGGCAAGCAATCAGCCCCAGCATTTT	CASSTVGASNQPQHF
TRBD2	TRBV27	TRBJ2-1	.	TGTGCCAGCAGTCCGGGACTAGCGTACAATGAGCAGTTCTTC	CASSPGLAYNEQFF
.	TRBV25-1	TRBJ2-7	.	TGTGCCAGCAGTGAATCCTACGAGCAGTACTTC	CASSESYEQYF
TRBD1	TRBV9	TRBJ2-7	few	TGTGCCAGCAGCGTGACGGGACAGGGTCCCTACGAGCAGTACTTC	CASSVTGQGPYEQYF
.	TRBV30	TRBJ1-5	.	TGTGCCTGGAGTGTAGACGGGGGCCCTCAGCCCCAGCATTTT	CAWSVDGGPQPQHF
.	TRBV5-1	TRBJ1-1	once	TGCGCCAGCAGCTTGCAGGGCACTGAAGCTTTCTTT	CASSLQGTEAFF
.	TRBV27	TRBJ1-5	once	TGTGCCAGCAGTTTTGACAGGACTCAGCCCCAGCATTTT	CASSFDRTQPQHF
.	TRBV13	TRBJ2-1	.	TGTGCCAGCAGCTGGACGACTGAAACCTACAATGAGCAGTTCTTC	CASSWTTETYNEQFF
TRBD1	TRBV7-9	TRBJ1-2	few	TGTGCCAGCAGCTTAGGAGCAGGGGGTTATGGCTACACCTTC	CASSLGAGGYGYTF
TRBD1	TRBV4-1	TRBJ2-6	.	TGCGCCAGCAGCCAGGGTACAGGGGCCGGGGCCAACGTCCTGACTTTC	CASSQGTGAGANVLTF
TRBD1	TRBV30	TRBJ1-1	.	TGTGCCTGGAGCGCCCGGGACAGGGACCTTACTGAAGCTTTCTTT	CAWSARDRDLTEAFF
TRBD1	TRBV6-4	TRBJ2-3	.	TGTGCCAGCAGCCCTGACCAGGGGGCTACAGATACGCAGTATTTT	CASSPDQGATDTQYF
TRBD2	TRBV18	TRBJ2-1	.	TGTGCCAGCTCACTTGGACTAGACACTTACAATGAGCAGTTCTTC	CASSLGLDTYNEQFF
TRBD2	TRBV7-9	TRBJ2-6	.	TGTGCCAGCAGCTCCGGACTAGGACGGCAGGCTGGGGCCAACGTCCTGACTTTC	CASSSGLGRQAGANVLTF
.	TRBV19	TRBJ2-1	once	TGTGCCAGTAGTATAATCTCGTCTAGCGCAAATGAGCAGTTCTTC	CASSIISSSANEQFF
TRBD1	TRBV23-1	TRBJ1-5	.	TGCGCCAGCAGTCAAATGCTGACAGGGAGCAATCAGCCCCAGCATTTT	CASSQMLTGSNQPQHF
.	TRBV2	TRBJ1-2	few	TGTGCCAGCAGTGATGTGGCAGCCTATGGCTACACCTTC	CASSDVAAYGYTF
.	TRBV4-1	TRBJ2-6	.	TGCGCCAGCAGCCACGGACGGAACTCTGGGGCCAACGTCCTGACTTTC	CASSHGRNSGANVLTF
.	TRBV6-6	TRBJ2-3	once	TGTGCCAGCAGTTCGGACAGAAGCACAGATACGCAGTATTTT	CASSSDRSTDTQYF
TRBD2	TRBV7-9	TRBJ2-1	.	TGTGCCAGCAGCTTAGCACTAGCGGGTACCTACAATGAGCAGTTCTTC	CASSLALAGTYNEQFF
TRBD1	TRBV6-5	TRBJ2-7	few	TGTGCCAGCGACAGGGGCTCGTCCTACGAGCAGTACTTC	CASDRGSSYEQYF
TRBD1	TRBV9	TRBJ2-7	.	TGTGCCAGCAGTGTTGGGCCAGGGGGCTACGAGCAGTACTTC	CASSVGPGGYEQYF
.	TRBV27	TRBJ1-1	.	TGTGCCAGCAGTACTTTAGGGGGGGCTAACCCTGAAGCTTTCTTT	CASSTLGGANPEAFF
.	TRBV19	TRBJ2-1	.	TGTGCCAGTAGTCCAAGTTCTCAGCCGGGCACCTACAATGAGCAGTTCTTC	CASSPSSQPGTYNEQFF
.	TRBV7-3	TRBJ1-1	.	TGTGCCAGCAGCCCAGGATCTGGGAACACTGAAGCTTTCTTT	CASSPGSGNTEAFF
TRBD2	TRBV9	TRBJ2-5	.	TGTGCCAGCAGCCTAACTCCGGGGGGGAGGGAGACCCAGTACTTC	CASSLTPGGRETQYF
TRBD2	TRBV7-7	TRBJ2-1	.	TGTGCTAGCAGCTCCGGACTAGCGGAGAACAATGAGCAGTTCTTC	CASSSGLAENNEQFF
TRBD2	TRBV27	TRBJ2-3	.	TGTGCCAGCAGTTCGGGACTAGCGGAAAGCACAGATACGCAGTATTTT	CASSSGLAESTDTQYF
.	TRBV7-7	TRBJ2-5	.	TGTGCTAGCAGCATAGACAGTCAAGAGACCCAGTACTTC	CASSIDSQETQYF